This T cell receptor (beta chain) was identified during a study of cytomegalovirus exposure and HLA in healthy donors. Findings and limits, study-wide: Analysis was performed later, and it showed HLA-associated TCR beta chains to be more clonally expanded than equally common others.

As regards this clone: Its antigen is unknown.

Amplification used 60 Vbeta primers and 13 Jbeta primers. Here immunoSEQ multiplex PCR was the method, and the copy in TCRdb shows in-frame clones only, minus some. The sample lists about 93,000 clones, 82% seen once, with approximately 3.6% in the top ten. Germline V gene data show CDR1 as MDHEN and CDR2 as SYDVKM. The V end lost 2 bases, the J end lost 7 bases, and 14 bases lay between the germline ends. There are 15 residues in the CDR3. Sequencing was carried out using PBMCs. This TCR was recovered from a man aged 45-60 years in good health and CMV-seronegative. This sequence joins TRBV28 and TRBJ1-4; tentative D call: TRBD1 (5 bases). The CDR3 nucleotides read TGTGCCAGCAGTTTACAGGGCATCGGGGGTGAAAAACTGTTTTTT. It translates to CASSLQGIGGEKLFF.